Below are 26 T cell receptor beta chains sequenced from a single sample in a study of T-cell memory formation after mild COVID-19. TCRdb reanalysed the 5' RACE reads using MiXCR and keeps one entry per CDR3 protein. Of fewer than 700,000 distinct CDR3 sequences listed, approximately 18% are singletons. Sequenced sample: PBMCs or a T cell subset sorted from them (not recorded which). These receptors originate from an adult woman who had mild COVID-19 (a few samples of this study predate the infection). Cell type and time point are not known.

The rearrangement joins TRBV7-9 to TRBJ2-7; D is ambiguous. V was shortened by 5 bases and J by 6 bases, with 17 bases between the two germline ends. The CDR3 runs to 14 residues. Germline V gene data show CDR1 as SEHNR and CDR2 as FQNEAQ (reference sequence). The CDR3 protein is CASSPETGFSEQYF. DNA for the CDR3: TGTGCCAGCAGCCCCGAGACCGGGTTTAGCGAGCAGTACTTC. Using reference TRBV7-9 and TRBJ2-7 for the parts outside the CDR3, the full variable domain is DTGVSQNPRHKITKRGQNVTFRCDPISEHNRLYWYRQTLGQGPEFLTYFQNEAQLEKSRLLSDRFSAERPKGSFSTLEIQRTEQGDSAMYLCASSPETGFSEQYFGPGTRLTVT.

This chain links TRBV6-5 with TRBJ2-3; D is possibly TRBD1 (6 bases). The germline V gene has CDR1 MNHEY and CDR2 SVGAGI. The CDR3 covers 18 residues. Trimming removed 0 bases at V and 0 bases at J, with 16 bases between. DNA of the CDR3: TGTGCCAGCAGTTACTCACGATCCATCAGGGGTAGCACAGATACGCAGTATTTT. Encoded protein: CASSYSRSIRGSTDTQYF.

The chain employs TRBV24-1 and TRBJ2-1; no clear D gene. The CDR3 extends over 13 amino acids. Germline loops: CDR1 KGHDR, CDR2 SFDVKD. The V end was cut by 4 bases, the J end by 7 bases, with 10 bases between. The chain's CDR3 is CATSDPGWNEQFF. Here the CDR3 DNA reads TGTGCCACCAGTGACCCCGGGTGGAATGAGCAGTTCTTC.

The rearrangement uses TRBV20-1 and TRBJ2-7; 10 bases are a match to TRBD1. V lost 4 bases and J lost 3; bases outside the gene matches: 6. CDR3 length: 14 residues. Per the germline V gene, CDR1 is DFQATT and CDR2 is SNEGSKA (reference sequence). The CDR3 coding sequence is TGCAGTGCTACCGGACAGGGGGTTTTCTACGAGCAGTACTTC. Translating it yields CSATGQGVFYEQYF.

This clonotype came up a few times. The V and J genes are TRBV20-1 and TRBJ2-5; 9 bases agree with TRBD1. The CDR3 is made up of 16 amino acids. J gave up 1 base and V 0 bases, and 6 bases lay outside the gene matches. Looked up from germline, CDR1 is DFQATT and CDR2 is SNEGSKA (reference sequence). The chain's CDR3 is CSARDWKDRGQETQYF. The CDR3 region has the DNA TGCAGTGCTAGAGACTGGAAGGACAGGGGCCAAGAGACCCAGTACTTC.

The chain has TRBV6-6 and TRBJ2-5; 7 bases are shared with TRBD1. V lost 2 bases and J lost 4; bases outside the gene matches: 7. The V gene's germline CDR1 is MNHNY and CDR2 SVGAGI (reference sequence). The CDR3 extends over 15 amino acids. The CDR3 loop is CASSYARGGRETQYF. CDR3 nucleotide sequence: TGTGCCAGCAGTTACGCGAGAGGGGGCAGAGAGACCCAGTACTTC.

This clonotype was seen more than once but under ten times. The chain is built from TRBV6-5 and TRBJ2-1; 7 nucleotides align to TRBD2. CDR3 length: 15 amino acids. The V segment lost 7 bases and the J segment 3 bases; nucleotides outside the gene matches: 9. The germline V gene has CDR1 MNHEY and CDR2 SVGAGI. CDR3 region: CASISGTGRYNEQFF. Written as DNA, the CDR3 is TGTGCCAGCATAAGCGGGACTGGGCGCTACAATGAGCAGTTCTTC.

V and J are TRBV5-1 and TRBJ1-1; TRBD1 aligns across 10 bases. CDR1 and CDR2 (germline): SGHRS, YFSETQ. The CDR3 is made up of 15 amino acids. V lost 4 bases to trimming and J lost 5 bases; unmatched junction nucleotides: 8. The CDR3 bases are TGCGCCAGCAGCGACGACAGGGGGCTGGGGACTGAAGCTTTCTTT. Amino acid sequence: CASSDDRGLGTEAFF.

This clonotype was detected only a few times. This chain links TRBV5-8 with TRBJ2-1; D uncertain. The germline V gene has CDR1 SGHTS and CDR2 YDEGEE. The germline V and J ends were trimmed by 4 bases and 3 bases, with 11 bases remaining between them. The CDR3 has 14 residues. In nucleotides, the CDR3 is TGTGCCAGCAGCGTGGACGGCATCTACAATGAGCAGTTCTTC. It translates to CASSVDGIYNEQFF.

The chain carries TRBV27 and TRBJ1-1; unclear D gene. This CDR3 is built from 17 residues. V gave up 2 bases and J gave up 1 base, with 17 bases separating them. Per the germline V gene, CDR1 is MNHEY and CDR2 is SMNVEV (reference sequence). CDR3 bases: TGTGCCAGCAGTTTAGATGGGTCGAGACCCAGGAACACTGAAGCTTTCTTT. This translates into CASSLDGSRPRNTEAFF.

The CDR3: CSAKRDGRGFF. The CDR3 region has the DNA TGCAGTGCTAAGAGGGACGGGAGAGGGTTCTTC. The V call is TRBV20-1, the J call TRBJ2-1; a possible D gene is TRBD2 (6 bases). V gave up 4 bases and J gave up 15 bases, with 16 bases separating them. The CDR3 contains 11 residues. Germline loops: CDR1 DFQATT, CDR2 SNEGSKA (reference sequence).

This chain connects TRBV7-2 to TRBJ2-5, with TRBD2 matching over 7 bases. Germline-derived CDR1 and CDR2 are SGHTA and FQGNSA. V lost 8 bases to trimming and J lost 5 bases; unmatched junction nucleotides: 11. CDR3 length: 14 amino acids. The CDR3 nucleotides read TGTGCCAGCGGAGCGGGGAGGTCCGGGGAGACCCAGTACTTC. Translating gives CASGAGRSGETQYF.

The CDR3 loop reads CASSKTGGVDSPLHF. The CDR3 DNA reads TGCGCCAGCAGTAAAACAGGGGGCGTTGATTCACCCCTCCACTTT. The chain employs TRBV4-1 and TRBJ1-6; 9 bases agree with TRBD1. Trimming took 6 bases from V and 8 from J; bases not matched to a gene: 8. The CDR3 loop spans 15 amino acids. Germline CDR1 and CDR2: MGHRA and YSYEKL.

The V and J genes are TRBV5-1 and TRBJ2-3; the D call may be TRBD1 or TRBD2 (6 bases each). The CDR3 sequence is 17 residues long. CDR1 SGHRS and CDR2 YFSETQ come from the germline V gene. V was shortened by 6 bases and J by 4 bases, with 24 bases between the two germline ends. CDR3 nucleotides: TGCGCCAGCACCCAGTCCCCGGGGGCCGAAGGTTCAGATACGCAGTATTTT. Its translation is CASTQSPGAEGSDTQYF.

This clonotype is a singleton in its sample. The rearrangement links TRBV30 to TRBJ1-5; maybe TRBD1 (5 bases). This CDR3 is 14 amino acids long. The germline CDR1 and CDR2 sequences are GTSNPN and SVGIG (reference sequence). Trimming removed 2 bases at V and 9 bases at J, with 17 bases between. CDR3 coding DNA: TGTGCCTGGAGTCGTGGGAGGGGAAATGGGCCCCAGCATTTT. Translated: CAWSRGRGNGPQHF.

The chain uses TRBV6-1 and TRBJ1-2; D gene ambiguous. The CDR3 consists of 13 residues. Germline V gene sequence: CDR1 MNHNS, CDR2 SASEGT. With 2 bases removed from V and 7 bases from J, the gap between germline ends came to 11 bases. Here the CDR3 reads CASSEIPMGGYTF. CDR3 sequence (DNA): TGTGCCAGCAGTGAAATACCTATGGGTGGCTACACCTTC.

This clonotype was counted between two and nine times. The J gene is TRBJ2-3, the V gene TRBV6-5; 12 nucleotides line up with TRBD2. The CDR3 contains 18 residues. CDR1 and CDR2 from the germline V gene are MNHEY and SVGAGI. The junction had 11 bases not matched to a gene; V was cut back by 6 bases and J by 1 base. The CDR3 DNA is TGTGCCAGCAGCCCAATTTCGGGACTAGCGGGCCGCACAGATACGCAGTATTTT. This sequence encodes CASSPISGLAGRTDTQYF.

This clonotype has more than one count but fewer than ten. This chain links TRBV7-6 with TRBJ2-7, with 7 nucleotides matching TRBD1. Germline CDR1 and CDR2: SGHVS and FNYEAQ. V lost 1 base to trimming and J lost 0 bases; unmatched junction nucleotides: 3. This CDR3 has 15 amino acids. CDR3 protein: CASSLGGGISYEQYF. The CDR3 region has the DNA TGTGCCAGCAGCTTAGGAGGGGGCATCTCCTACGAGCAGTACTTC.

The sample holds a few counts of this clonotype. This chain links TRBV5-1 with TRBJ1-1; 7 positions match TRBD1. This CDR3 is built from 14 residues. Germline V CDR1 and CDR2: SGHRS, YFSETQ. V lost 0 bases to trimming and J lost 5 bases; unmatched junction nucleotides: 4. The CDR3 reads CASSLEQGMTEAFF. CDR3 sequence (DNA): TGCGCCAGCAGCTTGGAACAGGGGATGACTGAAGCTTTCTTT.

This clonotype was seen a few times. The chain uses TRBV7-9 and TRBJ1-3; a possible D gene is TRBD1 (6 bases). This CDR3 has 15 residues. CDR1 and CDR2 from the germline V gene are SEHNR and FQNEAQ (reference sequence). With 10 bases removed from V and 3 bases from J, the gap between germline ends came to 19 bases. CDR3 nucleotide sequence: TGTGCCATCCCGGACAGCTCTCTACGTGGAAACACCATATATTTT. Amino acid sequence: CAIPDSSLRGNTIYF.

The chain has TRBV4-2 and TRBJ2-3; 12 bases line up with TRBD2. V lost 5 bases, J lost 4 bases, and 10 bases stayed unmatched. The V gene's germline CDR1 is LGHNA and CDR2 YNFKEQ. The CDR3 covers 17 residues. CDR3: CASSGLAGGGDADTQYF. The CDR3 DNA reads as TGTGCCAGCAGCGGGCTAGCGGGAGGGGGAGATGCAGATACGCAGTATTTT.

The CDR3 protein is CASSLGESAYEQYF. The CDR3 region has the DNA TGCGCCAGCAGCTTGGGGGAATCAGCCTACGAGCAGTACTTC. This sequence joins TRBV5-1 and TRBJ2-7, with unresolved D. The V gene lost 0 bases and the J gene lost 2 bases, with 9 bases spanning the gap. Germline values: CDR1 SGHRS, CDR2 YFSETQ. The CDR3 consists of 14 residues.

The chain couples TRBV15 to TRBJ1-4; 8 nucleotides match TRBD1. This CDR3 contains 16 residues. Germline V gene sequence: CDR1 LNHNV, CDR2 YYDKDF (reference sequence). Trimming took 0 bases from V and 8 from J; bases not matched to a gene: 8. The CDR3 loop is CATSREAGGVGEKLFF. CDR3 DNA: TGTGCCACCAGCAGAGAGGCAGGGGGCGTCGGGGAAAAACTGTTTTTT. Full variable domain (outside the CDR3, taken from reference TRBV15 and TRBJ1-4): DAMVIQNPRYQVTQFGKPVTLSCSQTLNHNVMYWYQQKSSQAPKLLFHYYDKDFNNEADTPDNFQSRRPNTSFCFLDIRSPGLGDTAMYLCATSREAGGVGEKLFFGSGTQLSVL.

There are a few counts of this clonotype. The gene calls are TRBV9 and TRBJ1-1; D unclear. The V end lost 3 bases, the J end lost 4 bases, and 25 bases lay between the germline ends. The CDR3 contains 18 residues. Germline V gene sequence: CDR1 SGDLS, CDR2 YYNGEE. For the CDR3, the DNA is TGTGCCAGCAGCGACGTTCGGCTAGGAGACGATACAGTCACTGAAGCTTTCTTT. Protein product: CASSDVRLGDDTVTEAFF.

The genes are TRBV10-3 and TRBJ1-2; D is possibly TRBD1 (5 bases). Germline loops: CDR1 ENHRY, CDR2 SYGVKD. This CDR3 comprises 13 residues. V lost 2 bases and J lost 4, with 8 bases in between. CDR3 region: CAISEAGLYGYTF. The CDR3 nucleotides are TGTGCCATCAGTGAGGCAGGGCTCTATGGCTACACCTTC.

The chain uses TRBV12-3 or TRBV12-4 and TRBJ1-1, with D unclear. V lost 6 bases to trimming and J lost 0 bases, with 20 bases between them. CDR3 length equals 17 residues. CDR3 DNA sequence: TGTGCCAGCAGCTCCTGGGCGAGCGGGGTAATGAACACTGAAGCTTTCTTT. This encodes CASSSWASGVMNTEAFF.